This TCR beta chain appears in the sequencing data of a study of T cell clones after liver transplantation. As for the study in general: TCRbeta sequencing after a pre-transplant mixed lymphocyte reaction identified graft-donor-reactive clones, later tracked in post-transplant blood. Without induction therapy, subjects received standard immunosuppression until 12-24 months post-transplant. Study observations and caveats: Circulating graft-donor-reactive CD4 TCRbeta sequences fell significantly post-transplant in 5 of 8 subjects. Conclusions were preliminary, with small, heterogeneous patient groups.

CDR1 SGHRS and CDR2 YFSETQ come from the germline V gene. V trimming: 4 bases; J trimming: 2 bases; junction bases outside the gene matches: 7. The CDR3 is 17 residues long. Of note for this clone: The target antigen is unknown.

Only in-frame clones appear in the TCRdb table, and some are missing; sequencing was by immunoSEQ multiplex PCR. The data hold more than 65,000 clones, with roughly 90% observed a single time. The sequence derives from a human donor who received a liver transplant. The V gene is TRBV5-1, the J gene TRBJ2-5, with 14 nucleotides matching TRBD2. The sample here was CD4+ T cells from blood, taken before liver transplant. The CDR3 DNA follows: TGCGCCAGCAGCCCCTCCGGACTAGCGGGAGGTCAAGAGACCCAGTACTTC. Amino acids: CASSPSGLAGGQETQYF.